The sequence of this T cell receptor beta chain was determined in a study of blood T cell repertoires in COVID-19. Study-level background: Both acute and convalescent COVID-19 samples were obtained from the United States, Italy and Spain.

Sequencing was performed with immunoSEQ multiplex PCR; in TCRdb, only in-frame clones are kept and a portion is missing. The sample shows 260,000 or so clones, roughly 87% of them seen only once. The CDR3 extends over 14 amino acids. V lost 2 bases and J lost 3, with 7 bases in between. CDR1 is LNHDA, CDR2 SQIVND, per germline (reference sequence). This clone was seen a handful of times. Enrollees, 18 to 89 years old, lived in some 24 US areas. The source of this sequence is a woman in her thirties with acute COVID-19. The chain recombines TRBV19 with TRBJ2-2; no reliable D call. Sequenced sample: PBMCs or T cells enriched from blood (not recorded which). CDR3 DNA: TGTGCCAGTAGTATAAGCACGGACACCGGGGAGCTGTTTTTT. This encodes CASSISTDTGELFF.